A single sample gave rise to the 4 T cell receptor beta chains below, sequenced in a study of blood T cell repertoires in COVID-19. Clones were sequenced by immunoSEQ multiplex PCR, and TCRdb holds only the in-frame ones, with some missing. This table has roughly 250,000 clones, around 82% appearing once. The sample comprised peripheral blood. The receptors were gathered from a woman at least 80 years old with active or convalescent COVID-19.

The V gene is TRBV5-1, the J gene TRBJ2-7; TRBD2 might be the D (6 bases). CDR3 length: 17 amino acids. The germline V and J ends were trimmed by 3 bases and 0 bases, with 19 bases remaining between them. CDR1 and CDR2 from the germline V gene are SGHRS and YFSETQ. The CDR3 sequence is CASSSWGLVGGSYEQYF. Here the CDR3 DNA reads TGCGCCAGCAGCTCGTGGGGTCTTGTGGGAGGCTCCTACGAGCAGTACTTC.

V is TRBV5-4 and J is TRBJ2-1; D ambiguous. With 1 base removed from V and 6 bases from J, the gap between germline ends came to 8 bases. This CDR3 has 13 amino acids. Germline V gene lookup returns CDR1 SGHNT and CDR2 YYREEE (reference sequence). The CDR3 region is CASSLLASNEQFF. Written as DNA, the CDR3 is TGTGCCAGCAGCTTGCTGGCCAGCAATGAGCAGTTCTTC.

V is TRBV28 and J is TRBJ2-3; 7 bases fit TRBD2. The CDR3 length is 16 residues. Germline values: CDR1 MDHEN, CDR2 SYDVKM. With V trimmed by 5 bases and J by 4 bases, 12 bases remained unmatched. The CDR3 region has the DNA TGTGCCAGCAGTAAGCGGGGACTGAGCACTTCAGATACGCAGTATTTT. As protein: CASSKRGLSTSDTQYF. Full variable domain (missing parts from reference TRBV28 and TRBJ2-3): DVKVTQSSRYLVKRTGEKVFLECVQDMDHENMFWYRQDPGLGLRLIYFSYDVKMKEKGDIPEGYSVSREKKERFSLILESASTNQTSMYLCASSKRGLSTSDTQYFGPGTRLTVL.

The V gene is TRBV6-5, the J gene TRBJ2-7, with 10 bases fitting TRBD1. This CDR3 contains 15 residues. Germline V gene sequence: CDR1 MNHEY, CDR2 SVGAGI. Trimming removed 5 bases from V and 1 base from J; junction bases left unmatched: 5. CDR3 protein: CASSQRTGGSYEQYF. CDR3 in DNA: TGTGCCAGCAGTCAGAGGACAGGGGGGTCCTACGAGCAGTACTTC.